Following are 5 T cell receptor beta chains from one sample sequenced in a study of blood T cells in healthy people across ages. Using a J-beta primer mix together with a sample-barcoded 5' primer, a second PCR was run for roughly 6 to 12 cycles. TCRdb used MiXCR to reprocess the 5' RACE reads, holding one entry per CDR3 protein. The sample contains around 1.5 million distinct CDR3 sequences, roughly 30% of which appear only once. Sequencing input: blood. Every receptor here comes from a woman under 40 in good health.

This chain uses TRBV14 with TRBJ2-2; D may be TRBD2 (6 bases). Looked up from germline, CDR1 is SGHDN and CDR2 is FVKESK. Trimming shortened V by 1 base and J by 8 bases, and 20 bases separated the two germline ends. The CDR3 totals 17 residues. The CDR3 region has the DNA TGTGCCAGCAGCCAAGTGAATCAGGGAGGACCACGAGGGGAGCTGTTTTTT. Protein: CASSQVNQGGPRGELFF.

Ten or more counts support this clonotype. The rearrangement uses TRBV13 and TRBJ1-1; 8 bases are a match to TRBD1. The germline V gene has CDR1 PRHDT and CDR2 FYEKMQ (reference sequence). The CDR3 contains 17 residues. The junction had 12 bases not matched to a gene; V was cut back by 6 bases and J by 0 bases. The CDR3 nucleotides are TGTGCCAGCAGACCCAGGGGGCGTGAAACCATGAACACTGAAGCTTTCTTT. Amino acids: CASRPRGRETMNTEAFF.

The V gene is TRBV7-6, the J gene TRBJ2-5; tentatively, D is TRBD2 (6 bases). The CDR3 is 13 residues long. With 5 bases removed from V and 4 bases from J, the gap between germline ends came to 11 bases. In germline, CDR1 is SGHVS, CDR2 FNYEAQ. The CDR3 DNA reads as TGTGCCAGCAGCACCGGGGGATCAGAGACCCAGTACTTC. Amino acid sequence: CASSTGGSETQYF.

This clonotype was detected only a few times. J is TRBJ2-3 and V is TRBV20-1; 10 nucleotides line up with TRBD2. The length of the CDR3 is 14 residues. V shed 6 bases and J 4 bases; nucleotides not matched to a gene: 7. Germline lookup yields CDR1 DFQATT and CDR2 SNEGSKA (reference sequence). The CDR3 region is CSAASGSRADTQYF. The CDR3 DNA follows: TGCAGTGCCGCTAGCGGGAGTAGGGCAGATACGCAGTATTTT.

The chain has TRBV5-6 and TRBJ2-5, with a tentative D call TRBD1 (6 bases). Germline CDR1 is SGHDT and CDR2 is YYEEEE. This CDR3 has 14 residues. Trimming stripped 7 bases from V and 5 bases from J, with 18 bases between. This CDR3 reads CASCKFGGQETQYF. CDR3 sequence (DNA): TGTGCCAGCTGTAAATTTGGGGGCCAGGAGACCCAGTACTTC.